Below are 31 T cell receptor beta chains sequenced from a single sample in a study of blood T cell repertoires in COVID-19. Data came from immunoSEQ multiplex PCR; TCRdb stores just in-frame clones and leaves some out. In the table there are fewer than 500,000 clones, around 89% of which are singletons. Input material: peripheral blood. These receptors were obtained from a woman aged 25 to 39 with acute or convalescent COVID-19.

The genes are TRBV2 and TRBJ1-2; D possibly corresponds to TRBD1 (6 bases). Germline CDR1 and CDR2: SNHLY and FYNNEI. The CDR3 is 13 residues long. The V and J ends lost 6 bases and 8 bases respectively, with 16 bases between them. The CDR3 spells CASSAQGSEGYTF. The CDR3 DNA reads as TGTGCCAGCAGCGCACAGGGTTCAGAGGGCTACACCTTC.

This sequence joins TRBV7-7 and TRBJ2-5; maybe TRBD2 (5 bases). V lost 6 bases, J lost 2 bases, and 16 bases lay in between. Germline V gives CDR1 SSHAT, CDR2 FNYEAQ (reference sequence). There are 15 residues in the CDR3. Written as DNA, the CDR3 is TGTGCCAGCAGTAAAAGCGGTAGCGTACAAGAGACCCAGTACTTC. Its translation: CASSKSGSVQETQYF.

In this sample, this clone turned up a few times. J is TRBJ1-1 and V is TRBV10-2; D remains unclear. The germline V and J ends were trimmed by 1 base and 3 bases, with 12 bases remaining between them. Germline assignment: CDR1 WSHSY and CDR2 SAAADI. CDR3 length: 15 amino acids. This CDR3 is CASSEFHPADTEAFF. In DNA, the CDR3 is TGCGCCAGCAGTGAGTTCCATCCTGCGGACACTGAAGCTTTCTTT.

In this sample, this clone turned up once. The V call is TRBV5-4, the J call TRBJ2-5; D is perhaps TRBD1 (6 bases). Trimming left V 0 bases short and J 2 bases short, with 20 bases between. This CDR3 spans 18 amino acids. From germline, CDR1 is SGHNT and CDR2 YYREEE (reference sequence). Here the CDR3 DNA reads TGTGCCAGCAGCTTGGAATACTCGATATGGGACACGCAAGAGACCCAGTACTTC. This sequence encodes CASSLEYSIWDTQETQYF.

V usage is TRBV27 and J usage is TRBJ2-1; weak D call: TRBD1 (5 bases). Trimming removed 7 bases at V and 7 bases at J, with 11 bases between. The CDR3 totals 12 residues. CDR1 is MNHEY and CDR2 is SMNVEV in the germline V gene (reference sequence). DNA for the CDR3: TGTGCCAGCATCGGACCAGGGAATGAGCAGTTCTTC. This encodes CASIGPGNEQFF.

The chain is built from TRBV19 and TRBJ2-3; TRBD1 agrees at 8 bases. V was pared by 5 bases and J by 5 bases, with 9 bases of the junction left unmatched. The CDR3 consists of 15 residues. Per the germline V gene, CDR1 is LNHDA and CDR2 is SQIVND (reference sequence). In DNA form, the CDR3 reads TGTGCCAGTAGTCAGGGACAGGAAAGGCAAGATACGCAGTATTTT. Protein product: CASSQGQERQDTQYF.

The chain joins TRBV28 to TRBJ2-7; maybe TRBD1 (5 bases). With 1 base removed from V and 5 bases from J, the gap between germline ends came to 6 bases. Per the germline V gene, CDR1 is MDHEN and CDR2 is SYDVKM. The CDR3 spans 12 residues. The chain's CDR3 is CASSLLGDEQYF. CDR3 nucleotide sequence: TGTGCCAGCAGTTTATTAGGGGACGAGCAGTACTTC.

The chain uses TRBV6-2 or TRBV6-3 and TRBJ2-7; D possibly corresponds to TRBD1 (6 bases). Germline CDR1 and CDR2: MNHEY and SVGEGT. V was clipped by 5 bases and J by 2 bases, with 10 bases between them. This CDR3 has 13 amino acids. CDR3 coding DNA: TGTGCCAGCAGTAACAGGGTGCCCTACGAGCAGTACTTC. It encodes CASSNRVPYEQYF.

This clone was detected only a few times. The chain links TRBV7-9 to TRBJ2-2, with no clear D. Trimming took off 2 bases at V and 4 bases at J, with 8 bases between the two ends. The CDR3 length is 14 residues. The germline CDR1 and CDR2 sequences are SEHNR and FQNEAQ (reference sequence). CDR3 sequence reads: CASSLSRVTGELFF. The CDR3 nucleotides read TGTGCCAGCAGCTTAAGTCGAGTCACCGGGGAGCTGTTTTTT.

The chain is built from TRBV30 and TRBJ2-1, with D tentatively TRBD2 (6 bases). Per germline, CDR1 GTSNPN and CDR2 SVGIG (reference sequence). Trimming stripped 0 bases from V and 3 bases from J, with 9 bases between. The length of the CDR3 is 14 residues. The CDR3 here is CAWSVGGNYNEQFF. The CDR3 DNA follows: TGTGCCTGGAGTGTTGGGGGGAACTACAATGAGCAGTTCTTC.

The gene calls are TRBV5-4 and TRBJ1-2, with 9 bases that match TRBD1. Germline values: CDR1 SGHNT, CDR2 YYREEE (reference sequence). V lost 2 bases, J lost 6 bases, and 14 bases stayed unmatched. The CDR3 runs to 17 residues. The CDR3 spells CASSFHITGTGKDGYTF. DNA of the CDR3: TGTGCCAGCAGCTTTCATATAACCGGGACAGGGAAAGATGGCTACACCTTC.

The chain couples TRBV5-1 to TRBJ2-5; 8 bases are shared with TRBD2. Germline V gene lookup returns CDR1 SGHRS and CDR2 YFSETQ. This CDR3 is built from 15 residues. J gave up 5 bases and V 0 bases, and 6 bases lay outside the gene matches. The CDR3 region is CASSLEAGRGETQYF. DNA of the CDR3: TGCGCCAGCAGCTTGGAAGCCGGGAGGGGGGAGACCCAGTACTTC.

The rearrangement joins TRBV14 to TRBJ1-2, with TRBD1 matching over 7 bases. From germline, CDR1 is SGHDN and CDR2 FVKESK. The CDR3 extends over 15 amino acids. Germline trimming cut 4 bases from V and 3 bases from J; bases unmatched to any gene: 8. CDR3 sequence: CASSPYRGTDYGYTF. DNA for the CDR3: TGTGCCAGCAGCCCCTACAGGGGCACTGACTATGGCTACACCTTC.

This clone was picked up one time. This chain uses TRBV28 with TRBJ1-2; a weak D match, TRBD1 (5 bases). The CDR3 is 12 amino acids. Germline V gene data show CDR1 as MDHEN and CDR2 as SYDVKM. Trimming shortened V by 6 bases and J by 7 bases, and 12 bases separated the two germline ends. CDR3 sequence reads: CASRGRASGYTF. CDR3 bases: TGTGCCAGCAGGGGGCGAGCGTCTGGCTACACCTTC.

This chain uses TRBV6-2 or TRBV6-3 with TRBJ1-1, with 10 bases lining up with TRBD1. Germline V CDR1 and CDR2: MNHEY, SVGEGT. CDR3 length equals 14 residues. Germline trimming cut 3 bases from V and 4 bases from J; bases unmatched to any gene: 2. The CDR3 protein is CASSYGTGVTEAFF. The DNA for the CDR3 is TGTGCCAGCAGTTATGGGACAGGGGTCACTGAAGCTTTCTTT.

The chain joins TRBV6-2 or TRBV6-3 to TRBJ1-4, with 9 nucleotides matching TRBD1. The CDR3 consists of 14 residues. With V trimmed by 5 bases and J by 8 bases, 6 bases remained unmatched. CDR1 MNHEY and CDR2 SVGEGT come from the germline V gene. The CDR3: CASSTGQGREKLFF. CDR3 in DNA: TGTGCCAGCAGTACGGGACAGGGTAGGGAAAAACTGTTTTTT.

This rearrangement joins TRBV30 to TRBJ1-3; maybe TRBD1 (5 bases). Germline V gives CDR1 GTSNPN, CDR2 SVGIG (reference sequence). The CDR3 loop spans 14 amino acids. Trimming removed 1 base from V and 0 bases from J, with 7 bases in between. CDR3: CAWSGGLSGNTIYF. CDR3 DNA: TGTGCCTGGAGTGGGGGCCTCTCTGGAAACACCATATATTTT.

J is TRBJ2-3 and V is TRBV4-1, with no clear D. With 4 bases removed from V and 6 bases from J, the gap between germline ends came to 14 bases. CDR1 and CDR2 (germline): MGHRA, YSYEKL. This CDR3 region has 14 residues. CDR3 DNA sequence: TGCGCCAGCAGCCCCATACGGGTAGGTGATACGCAGTATTTT. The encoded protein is CASSPIRVGDTQYF.

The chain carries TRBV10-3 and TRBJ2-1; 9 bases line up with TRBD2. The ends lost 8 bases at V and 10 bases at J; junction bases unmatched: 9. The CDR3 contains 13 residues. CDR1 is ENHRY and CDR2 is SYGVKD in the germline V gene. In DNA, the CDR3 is TGTGCCATCCGCGGCGGGGGGGCAGGGGAGCAGTTCTTC. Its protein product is CAIRGGGAGEQFF.

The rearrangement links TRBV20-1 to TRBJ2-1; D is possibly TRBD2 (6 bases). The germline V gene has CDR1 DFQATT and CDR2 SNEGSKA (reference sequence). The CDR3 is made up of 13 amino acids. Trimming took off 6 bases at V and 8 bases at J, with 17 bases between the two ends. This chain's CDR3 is CSASPGRLDEQFF. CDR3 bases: TGCAGTGCAAGTCCCGGGAGACTCGATGAGCAGTTCTTC.

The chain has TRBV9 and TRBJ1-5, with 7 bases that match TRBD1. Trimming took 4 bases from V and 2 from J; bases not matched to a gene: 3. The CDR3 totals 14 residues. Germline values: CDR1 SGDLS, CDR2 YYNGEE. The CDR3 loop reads CASSPGQGNQPQHF. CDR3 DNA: TGTGCCAGCAGCCCCGGACAGGGCAATCAGCCCCAGCATTTT.

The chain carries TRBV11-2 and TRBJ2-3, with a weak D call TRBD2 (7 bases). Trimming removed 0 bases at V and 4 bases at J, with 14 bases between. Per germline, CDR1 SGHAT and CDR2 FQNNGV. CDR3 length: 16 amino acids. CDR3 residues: CASSLEGGLGADTQYF. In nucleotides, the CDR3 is TGTGCCAGCAGCTTAGAGGGGGGGCTAGGCGCAGATACGCAGTATTTT.

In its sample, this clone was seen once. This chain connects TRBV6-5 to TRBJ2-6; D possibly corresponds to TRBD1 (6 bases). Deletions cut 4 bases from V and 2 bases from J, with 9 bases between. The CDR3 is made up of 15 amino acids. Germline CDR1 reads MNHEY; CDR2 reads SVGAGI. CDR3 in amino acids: CASSSGTPGANVLTF. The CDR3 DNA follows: TGTGCCAGCAGTTCGGGGACACCTGGGGCCAACGTCCTGACTTTC.

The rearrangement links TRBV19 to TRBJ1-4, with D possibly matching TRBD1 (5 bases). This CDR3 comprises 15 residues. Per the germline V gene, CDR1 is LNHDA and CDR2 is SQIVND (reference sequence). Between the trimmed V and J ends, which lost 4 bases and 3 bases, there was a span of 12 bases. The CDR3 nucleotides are TGTGCCAGTAGTAGCCGACAGAGCTCTAATGAAAAACTGTTTTTT. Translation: CASSSRQSSNEKLFF.

The CDR3 DNA follows: TGTGCCAGCAGCGCAGCGGGGAGCTGGGAGACCCAGTACTTC. It encodes CASSAAGSWETQYF. The chain is built from TRBV9 and TRBJ2-5, with 7 bases matching TRBD2. Trimming took 3 bases from V and 5 from J; bases not matched to a gene: 7. Germline V CDR1 and CDR2: SGDLS, YYNGEE. The CDR3 sequence is 14 residues long.

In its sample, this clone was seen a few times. CDR3 sequence: CASSVDRPSPLHF. DNA of the CDR3: TGTGCCAGTAGTGTCGACAGACCTTCACCCCTCCACTTT. This chain links TRBV19 with TRBJ1-6; tentatively, D is TRBD1 (5 bases). From germline, CDR1 is LNHDA and CDR2 SQIVND (reference sequence). This CDR3 region has 13 residues. The V and J ends lost 5 bases and 9 bases respectively, with 11 bases between them. Drawing the rest from reference TRBV19 and TRBJ1-6, the complete variable domain is DGGITQSPKYLFRKEGQNVTLSCEQNLNHDAMYWYRQDPGQGLRLIYYSQIVNDFQKGDIAEGYSVSREKKESFPLTVTSAQKNPTAFYLCASSVDRPSPLHFGNGTRLTVT.

The CDR3 coding sequence is TGTGCCAGCAGCATAGGACAGGGGGACGAGCAGTACTTC. Translation gives CASSIGQGDEQYF. The J gene is TRBJ2-7, the V gene TRBV7-3; 10 bases map to TRBD1. V lost 5 bases to trimming and J lost 5 bases; unmatched junction nucleotides: 3. The germline gives CDR1 SGHTA, CDR2 FQGTGA. The CDR3 contains 13 residues.

CDR3 DNA: TGTGCCATCAGTGCGCAGACAGGGGGTGAGACCCAGTACTTC. This encodes CAISAQTGGETQYF. The gene calls are TRBV10-3 and TRBJ2-5, with 9 positions matching TRBD1. Per germline, CDR1 ENHRY and CDR2 SYGVKD. The CDR3 loop spans 14 amino acids. Germline trimming cut 4 bases from V and 5 bases from J; bases unmatched to any gene: 5.

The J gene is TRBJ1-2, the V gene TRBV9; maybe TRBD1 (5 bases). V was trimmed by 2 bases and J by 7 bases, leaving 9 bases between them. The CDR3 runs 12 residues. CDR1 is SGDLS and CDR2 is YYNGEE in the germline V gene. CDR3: CASSVPGFGYTF. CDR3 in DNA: TGTGCCAGCAGCGTCCCAGGGTTTGGCTACACCTTC. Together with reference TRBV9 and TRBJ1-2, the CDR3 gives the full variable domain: DSGVTQTPKHLITATGQRVTLRCSPRSGDLSVYWYQQSLDQGLQFLIQYYNGEERAKGNILERFSAQQFPDLHSELNLSSLELGDSALYFCASSVPGFGYTFGSGTRLTVV.

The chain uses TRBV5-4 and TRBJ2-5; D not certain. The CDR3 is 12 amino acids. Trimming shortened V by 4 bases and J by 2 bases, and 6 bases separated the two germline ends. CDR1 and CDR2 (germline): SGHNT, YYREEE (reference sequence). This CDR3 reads CASSQKQETQYF. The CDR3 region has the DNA TGTGCCAGCAGCCAGAAACAAGAGACCCAGTACTTC.

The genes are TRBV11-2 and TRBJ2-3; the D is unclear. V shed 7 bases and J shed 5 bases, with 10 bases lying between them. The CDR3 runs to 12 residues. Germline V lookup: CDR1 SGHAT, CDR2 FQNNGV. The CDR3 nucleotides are TGTGCCAGCACACCGCACGGAGATACGCAGTATTTT. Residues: CASTPHGDTQYF.